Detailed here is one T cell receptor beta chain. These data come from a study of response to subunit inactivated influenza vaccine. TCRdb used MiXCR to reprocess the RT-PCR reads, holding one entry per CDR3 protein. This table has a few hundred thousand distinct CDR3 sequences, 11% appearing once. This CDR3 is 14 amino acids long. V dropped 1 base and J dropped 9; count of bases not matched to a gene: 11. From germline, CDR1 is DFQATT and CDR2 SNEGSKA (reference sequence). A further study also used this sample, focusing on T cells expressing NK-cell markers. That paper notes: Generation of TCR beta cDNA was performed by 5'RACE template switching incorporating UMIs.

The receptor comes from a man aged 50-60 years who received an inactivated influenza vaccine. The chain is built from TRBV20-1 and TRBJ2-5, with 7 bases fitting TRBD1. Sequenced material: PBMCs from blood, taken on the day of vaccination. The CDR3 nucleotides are TGCAGTGCTAGAGCGACGACAGGGCCCAGGGCCCAGTACTTC. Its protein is CSARATTGPRAQYF.